These T cell receptor beta chains were read from a single sample in a study of T cells expressing NK-cell markers. Each CDR3 protein gets one entry in TCRdb, which reprocessed the 5' RACE reads and gives no DNA. This table lists some 460,000 distinct CDR3 sequences. The sequenced sample was blood T cells: a sorted CD56 or NKG2C T cell subset, CD4+ or CD8+ T cells, or bulk PBMC T cells (not recorded which). These receptors came from a woman between 45 and 60 years old in good health. Both conserved end residues are part of each CDR3. Fields, in order: J gene, V gene, CDR3 length, CDR3 protein.

>TRBJ2-2|TRBV9|14
CASSATGTTGELFF
>TRBJ1-5|TRBV5-1|15
CASSLVGGLGQPQHF
>TRBJ1-2|TRBV28|11
CASKDIYGYTF
>TRBJ1-4|TRBV7-6|14
CASSVGGANEKLFF
>TRBJ2-1|TRBV28|14
CASSSGVRGNEQFF
>TRBJ1-1|TRBV3-1|13
CASGGRAGTEAFF
>TRBJ2-2|TRBV7-8|18
CASSAGLAGFANTGELFF
>TRBJ2-5|TRBV2|14
CASSDAGGVETQYF
>TRBJ2-1|TRBV12-3/TRBV12-4|16
CASSLQGGPVYSEQFF
>TRBJ1-1|TRBV7-6|14
CASSPRQGNTEAFF
>TRBJ2-1|TRBV10-3|12
CAISEKDNEQFF
>TRBJ2-1|TRBV9|15
CASSVGPNPNNEQFF
>TRBJ2-5|TRBV7-8|15
CASSRNWRAQETQYF
>TRBJ1-1|TRBV6-5|13
CASTGGPNTEAFF
>TRBJ2-2|TRBV2|13
CASTGSTAGELFF
>TRBJ2-1|TRBV27|17
CASSKRLVVSSYNEQFF
>TRBJ2-3|TRBV18|17
CASSPEIGTLSTDTQYF
>TRBJ1-2|TRBV28|14
CASSAPGDLYGYTF
>TRBJ2-3|TRBV20-1|17
CSAKNDRDYRNWDTQYF
>TRBJ1-5|TRBV20-1|14
CSAIDRGGNQPQHF
>TRBJ2-1|TRBV7-9|15
CASSSGRDRVNEQFF
>TRBJ1-1|TRBV5-1|16
CASTKVWGQGNTEAFF
>TRBJ2-1|TRBV18|15
CASSVTTSPYNEQFF
>TRBJ2-3|TRBV6-2/TRBV6-3|18
CASSYDIGGTGEADTQYF
>TRBJ1-4|TRBV5-1|15
CASSKHRAMGEKLFF
>TRBJ2-7|TRBV2|13
CASVALRVYEQYF
>TRBJ2-2|TRBV4-2|17
CASSPLALRGDTGELFF
>TRBJ2-5|TRBV5-1|17
CASSLARGTGGQETQYF
>TRBJ1-1|TRBV20-1|13
CSADDTGNTEAFF
>TRBJ2-1|TRBV10-2|14
CASGRVAGEIEQFF
>TRBJ2-6|TRBV11-2|20
CASSFARRGRFNSGANVLTF
>TRBJ2-1|TRBV7-9|14
CASSYPVRNNEQFF
>TRBJ1-2|TRBV29-1|13
CSVDIGQGYGYTF
>TRBJ2-7|TRBV12-3/TRBV12-4|14
CASSRTGQNYEQYF
>TRBJ2-1|TRBV6-5|18
CASSPTSGITNSYNEQFF
>TRBJ1-2|TRBV29-1|11
CSVELGYGYTF
>TRBJ2-1|TRBV6-5|18
CASSTRPGLAGLYNEQFF
>TRBJ2-3|TRBV2|15
CASSSGLAGAATQYF
>TRBJ2-3|TRBV5-1|15
CASSLVVGWADTQYF
>TRBJ2-6|TRBV12-3/TRBV12-4|14
CASSLISGANVLTF
>TRBJ2-5|TRBV4-1|15
CASRGTGGIGETQYF
>TRBJ2-7|TRBV12-3/TRBV12-4|13
CASRSDLAYEQYF
>TRBJ2-5|TRBV12-3/TRBV12-4|16
CASSLGGRLFQETQYF
>TRBJ1-1|TRBV30|15
CAWRSPGWSNTEAFF
>TRBJ2-5|TRBV5-4|12
CASSRRGETQYF
>TRBJ1-3|TRBV4-1|12
CASSQLPDTIYF
>TRBJ2-4|TRBV12-3/TRBV12-4|11
CASSSENIQYF
>TRBJ2-7|TRBV4-1|14
CASKASGIDYEQYF
>TRBJ1-6|TRBV6-6|14
CASSGIQGNSPLHF
>TRBJ2-1|TRBV18|15
CASSPQVVGGNEQFF
>TRBJ2-2|TRBV25-1|17
CASSELPTGLGTGELFF
>TRBJ2-1|TRBV12-3/TRBV12-4|16
CASSISGRSSYNEQFF
>TRBJ2-1|TRBV9|14
CASSPRLRDNEQFF
>TRBJ2-2|TRBV2|14
CASKWAPGIGELFF
>TRBJ1-2|TRBV5-1|14
CASSRGTGAGGYTF
>TRBJ1-4|TRBV20-1|14
CSAHPEFGREKLFF
>TRBJ2-1|TRBV5-1|14
CASSLELASGEQFF
>TRBJ2-1|TRBV5-4|15
CASSSRGPRYNEQFF